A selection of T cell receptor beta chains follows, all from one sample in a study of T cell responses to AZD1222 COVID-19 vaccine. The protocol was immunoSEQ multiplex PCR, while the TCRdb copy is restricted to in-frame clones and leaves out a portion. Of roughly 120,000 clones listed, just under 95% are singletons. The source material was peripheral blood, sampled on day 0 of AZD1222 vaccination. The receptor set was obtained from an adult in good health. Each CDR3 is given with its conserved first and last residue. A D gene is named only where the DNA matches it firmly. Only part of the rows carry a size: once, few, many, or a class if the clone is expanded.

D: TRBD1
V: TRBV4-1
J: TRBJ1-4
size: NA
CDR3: CASSQDPSWDRGLVRANEKLFF
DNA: TGCGCCAGCAGCCAAGACCCCTCCTGGGACAGGGGGCTTGTAAGGGCTAATGAAAAACTGTTTTTT

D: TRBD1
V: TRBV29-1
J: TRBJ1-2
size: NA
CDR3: CSAMGRGPGTF
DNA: TGCAGCGCTATGGGGAGGGGGCCTGGCACCTTC

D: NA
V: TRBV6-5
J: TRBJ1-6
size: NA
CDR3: CASSPRGADNSPLHF
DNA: TGTGCCAGCAGCCCCCGGGGGGCGGATAATTCACCCCTCCACTTT

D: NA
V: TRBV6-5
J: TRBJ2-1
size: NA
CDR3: CASSLPGTEEQFF
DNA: TGTGCCAGCAGCCTCCCCGGGACTGAGGAGCAGTTCTTC

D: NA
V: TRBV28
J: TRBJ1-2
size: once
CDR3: CASSRWGPVRGYTF
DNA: TGTGCCAGCAGCCGGTGGGGCCCTGTGCGTGGCTACACCTTC

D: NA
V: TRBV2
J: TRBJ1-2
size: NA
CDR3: CASSDGAVVGYTF
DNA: TGTGCCAGCAGTGACGGGGCTGTCGTTGGCTACACCTTC

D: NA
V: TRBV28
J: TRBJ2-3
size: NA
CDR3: CASSPAWGGTDTQYF
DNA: TGTGCCAGCAGTCCCGCCTGGGGCGGCACAGATACGCAGTATTTT

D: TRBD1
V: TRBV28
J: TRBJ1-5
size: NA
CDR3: CASTWAANRGNQPQHF
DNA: TGTGCCAGCACCTGGGCCGCCAACAGGGGAAATCAGCCCCAGCATTTT

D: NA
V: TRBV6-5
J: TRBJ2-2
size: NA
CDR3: CASKAVRGELFF
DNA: TGTGCCAGCAAGGCAGTACGAGGGGAGCTGTTTTTT

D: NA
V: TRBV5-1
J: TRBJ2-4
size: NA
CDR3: CASSLELGASNIQYF
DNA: TGCGCCAGCAGCTTGGAACTGGGGGCAAGTAACATTCAGTACTTC

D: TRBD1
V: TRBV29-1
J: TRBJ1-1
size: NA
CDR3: CSVVTGVRAFF
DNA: TGCAGCGTTGTAACAGGGGTTCGGGCTTTCTTT

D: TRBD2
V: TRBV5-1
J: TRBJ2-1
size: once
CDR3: CASSPLSGGPNNEQFF
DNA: TGCGCCAGCAGCCCCTTGTCGGGAGGGCCTAACAATGAGCAGTTCTTC

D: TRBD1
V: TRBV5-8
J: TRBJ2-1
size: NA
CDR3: CASSLVTGADNEQFF
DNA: TGTGCCAGCAGCTTGGTGACAGGGGCGGACAATGAGCAGTTCTTC

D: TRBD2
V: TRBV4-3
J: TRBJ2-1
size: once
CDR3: CASSQDASGANEQFF
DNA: TGCGCCAGCAGCCAAGATGCCAGCGGGGCGAATGAGCAGTTCTTC

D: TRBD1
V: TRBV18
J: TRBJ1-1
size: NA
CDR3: CASSRGTGESMNTEAFF
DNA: TGTGCCAGCTCACGCGGGACAGGGGAATCGATGAACACTGAAGCTTTCTTT

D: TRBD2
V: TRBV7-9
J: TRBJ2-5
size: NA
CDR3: CASSSPQRERETQYF
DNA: TGTGCCAGCAGCTCCCCCCAGCGGGAGCGAGAGACCCAGTACTTC

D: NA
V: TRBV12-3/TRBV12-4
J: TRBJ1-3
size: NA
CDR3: CASHGGWTIYF
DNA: TGTGCCAGCCATGGAGGGTGGACCATATATTTT

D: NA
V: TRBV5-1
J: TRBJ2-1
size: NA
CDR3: CASSLASPSYEQFF
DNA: TGCGCCAGCAGCTTGGCCTCTCCCAGCTATGAGCAGTTCTTC

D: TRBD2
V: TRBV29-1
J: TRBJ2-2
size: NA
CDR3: CSVSSGSRGGTGELFF
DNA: TGCAGCGTTTCTTCGGGTAGCCGGGGGGGCACCGGGGAGCTGTTTTTT

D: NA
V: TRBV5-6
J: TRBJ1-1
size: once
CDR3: CASSFPRGNTEAFF
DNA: TGTGCCAGCAGCTTCCCCCGGGGGAACACTGAAGCTTTCTTT

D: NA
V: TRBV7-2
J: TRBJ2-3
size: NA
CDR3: CASSRPPRGATDTQYF
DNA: TGTGCCAGCAGCCGCCCCCCTCGAGGGGCCACAGATACGCAGTATTTT

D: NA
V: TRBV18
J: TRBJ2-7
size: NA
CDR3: CASSPPQGGLGEQYF
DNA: TGTGCCAGCTCACCACCGCAAGGGGGTCTTGGCGAGCAGTACTTC

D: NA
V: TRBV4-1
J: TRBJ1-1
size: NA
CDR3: CASSHPAPLAGLNTEAFF
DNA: TGCGCCAGCAGCCACCCCGCACCACTCGCCGGCCTGAACACTGAAGCTTTCTTT

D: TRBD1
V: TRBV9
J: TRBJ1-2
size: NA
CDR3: CASSANTGTARFNYGYTF
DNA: TGTGCCAGCAGCGCGAATACCGGGACAGCCCGATTTAACTATGGCTACACCTTC

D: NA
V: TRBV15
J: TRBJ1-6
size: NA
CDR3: CATSRDLGHMNNSPLHF
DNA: TGTGCCACCAGCAGAGATCTTGGACATATGAATAATTCACCCCTCCACTTT

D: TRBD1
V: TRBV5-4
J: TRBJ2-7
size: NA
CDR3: CASSSDRGIAYEQYF
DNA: TGTGCCAGCAGCTCAGACAGGGGAATAGCCTACGAGCAGTACTTC

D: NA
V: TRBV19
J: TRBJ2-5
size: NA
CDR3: CASSRIAAQETQYF
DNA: TGTGCCAGTAGTAGGATAGCAGCCCAAGAGACCCAGTACTTC

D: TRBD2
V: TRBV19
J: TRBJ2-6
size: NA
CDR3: CASSLTSGSNSGANVLTF
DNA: TGTGCCAGTAGTCTAACTAGCGGGAGTAACTCTGGGGCCAACGTCCTGACTTTC

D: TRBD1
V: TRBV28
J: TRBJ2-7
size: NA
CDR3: CASRRTGSYEQYF
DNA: TGTGCCAGCAGGCGGACAGGCTCCTACGAGCAGTACTTC

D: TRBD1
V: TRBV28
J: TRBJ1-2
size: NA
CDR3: CASGQGWPKNYGYTF
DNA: TGTGCCAGCGGACAGGGGTGGCCGAAAAACTATGGCTACACCTTC

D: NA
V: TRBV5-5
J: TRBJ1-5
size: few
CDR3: CASSLSENQPQHF
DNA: TGTGCCAGCAGCTTGTCAGAAAATCAGCCCCAGCATTTT

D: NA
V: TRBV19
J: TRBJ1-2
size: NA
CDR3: CASSVAGRGYTF
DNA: TGTGCCAGTAGCGTGGCAGGGCGCGGCTACACCTTC

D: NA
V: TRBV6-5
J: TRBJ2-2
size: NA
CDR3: CASSSGRNTGELFF
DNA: TGTGCCAGCAGTTCGGGACGGAACACCGGGGAGCTGTTTTTT

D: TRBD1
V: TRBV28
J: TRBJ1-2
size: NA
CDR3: CATSTGPLNYGYTF
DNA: TGTGCCACCTCGACAGGGCCCCTTAACTATGGCTACACCTTC

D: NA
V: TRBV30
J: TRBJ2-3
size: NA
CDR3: CAWSVGTYTQYF
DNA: TGTGCCTGGAGTGTAGGGACCTATACGCAGTATTTT

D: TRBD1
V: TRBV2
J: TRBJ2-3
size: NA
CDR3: CASSLRDRYTDTQYF
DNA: TGTGCCAGCAGCCTCCGGGACAGATATACAGATACGCAGTATTTT

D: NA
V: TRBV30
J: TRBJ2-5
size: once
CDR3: CAWGPGAAQYF
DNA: TGTGCCTGGGGCCCTGGGGCGGCCCAGTACTTC

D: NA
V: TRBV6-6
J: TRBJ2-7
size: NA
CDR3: CASSYLEFSSYEQYF
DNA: TGTGCCAGCAGTTACCTAGAATTCAGTTCCTACGAGCAGTACTTC

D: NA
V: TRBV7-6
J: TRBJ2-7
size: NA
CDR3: CASSLHKAYEQYF
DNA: TGTGCCAGCAGCTTGCACAAGGCCTACGAGCAGTACTTC

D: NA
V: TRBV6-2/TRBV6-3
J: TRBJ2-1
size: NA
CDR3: CASSALDVQFF
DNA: TGTGCCAGCAGCGCCCTAGATGTGCAGTTCTTC

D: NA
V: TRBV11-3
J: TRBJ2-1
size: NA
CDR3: CASSLQDSYNEQFF
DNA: TGTGCCAGCAGCTTACAGGATTCCTACAATGAGCAGTTCTTC

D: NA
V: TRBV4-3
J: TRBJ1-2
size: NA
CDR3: CASSQDRGGVYGYTF
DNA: TGCGCCAGCAGCCAAGATCGAGGAGGGGTCTATGGCTACACCTTC

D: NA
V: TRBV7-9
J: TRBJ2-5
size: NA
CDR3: CASSSRQSPQETQYF
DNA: TGTGCCAGCAGCTCGCGACAGTCGCCTCAAGAGACCCAGTACTTC

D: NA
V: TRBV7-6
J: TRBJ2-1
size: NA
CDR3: CASSFPSNNEQFF
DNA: TGTGCCAGCAGCTTCCCGAGTAACAATGAGCAGTTCTTC

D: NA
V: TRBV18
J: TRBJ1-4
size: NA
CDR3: CASSLLKGSTEKLFF
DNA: TGTGCCAGCTCACTACTTAAAGGGTCCACTGAAAAACTGTTTTTT

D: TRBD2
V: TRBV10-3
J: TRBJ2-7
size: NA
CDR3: CAINQTSGGQLARYF
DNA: TGTGCCATCAACCAGACTAGCGGGGGACAGCTTGCGCGGTACTTC

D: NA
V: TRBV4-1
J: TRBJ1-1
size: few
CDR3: CASSLVPASMNTEAFF
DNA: TGCGCCAGCAGCCTCGTCCCAGCCTCCATGAACACTGAAGCTTTCTTT

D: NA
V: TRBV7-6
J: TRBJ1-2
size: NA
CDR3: CASSPWQGTLGSGYTF
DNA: TGTGCCAGCAGCCCGTGGCAGGGGACCCTGGGAAGTGGCTACACCTTC

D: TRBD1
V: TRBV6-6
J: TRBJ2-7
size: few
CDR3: CASSSGQGFGEQYF
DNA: TGTGCCAGCAGCTCGGGACAGGGCTTCGGGGAGCAGTACTTC

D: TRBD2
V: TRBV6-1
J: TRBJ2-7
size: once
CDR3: CASSERIGLAGLYEQYF
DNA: TGTGCCAGCAGTGAACGAATCGGACTAGCGGGGCTGTACGAGCAGTACTTC

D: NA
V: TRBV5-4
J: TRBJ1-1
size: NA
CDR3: CASSLVGDTEAFF
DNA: TGTGCCAGCAGCTTGGTAGGGGACACTGAAGCTTTCTTT

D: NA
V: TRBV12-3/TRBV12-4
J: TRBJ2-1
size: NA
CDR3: CASRFYNEQFF
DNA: TGTGCCAGCCGTTTCTACAATGAGCAGTTCTTC

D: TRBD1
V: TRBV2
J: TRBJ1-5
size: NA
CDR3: CASSANRGINQPQHF
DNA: TGTGCCAGCAGTGCGAACAGGGGGATAAATCAGCCCCAGCATTTT

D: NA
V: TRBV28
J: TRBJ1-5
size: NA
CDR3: CASSFPRPGGRQPQHF
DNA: TGTGCCAGCAGTTTTCCCCGCCCGGGAGGAAGGCAGCCCCAGCATTTT